The 18 T cell receptor beta chains reported below all come from one sample, sequenced in a study of blood T cell repertoires in COVID-19 (dated by TCRdb to 2020 to 2022). Library generation was performed with the immunoSEQ multiplex PCR assay. The source is immuneACCESS, and TCRdb retained only in-frame sequences with V and J called. Part of the clones is not carried over; for the studies checked, unresolved V genes explain less than half of this, and the remainder is unexplained. This sample has some 110,000 clones in its table, and around 85% of those were observed once. 2% to 3% of the sample lies in the top ten. The specimen was peripheral blood. The receptors come from a man in his fifties with acute or convalescent COVID-19.

This clone was seen only a few times. The gene calls are TRBV5-1 and TRBJ2-7; D perhaps matches TRBD1 (6 bases). In germline, CDR1 is SGHRS, CDR2 YFSETQ. The CDR3 is 14 residues long. V was clipped by 4 bases and J by 2 bases, with 13 bases between them. The CDR3 DNA is TGCGCCAGCAGCCAAGGACAGTACCCCTACGAGCAGTACTTC. Protein sequence: CASSQGQYPYEQYF.

The chain combines TRBV7-2 with TRBJ2-1; TRBD2 aligns across 8 bases. The ends lost 5 bases at V and 4 bases at J; junction bases unmatched: 7. This CDR3 has 15 residues. Germline V CDR1 and CDR2: SGHTA, FQGNSA. Here the CDR3 reads CASSLLGGGYNEQFF. The CDR3 nucleotides are TGTGCCAGCAGCCTCCTAGGCGGGGGGTACAATGAGCAGTTCTTC.

This chain joins TRBV3-1 (or the pseudogene TRBV3-2) and TRBJ1-2, with D possibly matching TRBD1 (6 bases). CDR1 is LGHDT and CDR2 is YNNKEL in the germline V gene (reference sequence). Trimming pared 1 base from V and 4 bases from J, leaving 19 bases between. This CDR3 contains 17 residues. Written as DNA, the CDR3 is TGTGCCAGCAGCCAAGGGACAGTCCCGCCGTTTCTCTATGGCTACACCTTC. This translates into CASSQGTVPPFLYGYTF.

This chain connects TRBV19 to TRBJ2-5; maybe TRBD1 (6 bases). Germline CDR1 and CDR2: LNHDA and SQIVND (reference sequence). This CDR3 contains 13 residues. V shed 4 bases and J shed 4 bases, with 10 bases lying between them. CDR3 DNA sequence: TGTGCCAGTAGTACGGACAGCCCAGAGACCCAGTACTTC. Its translation is CASSTDSPETQYF.

This chain joins TRBV7-8 and TRBJ1-4, with a possible D match to TRBD1 (6 bases). The V and J ends lost 0 bases and 0 bases respectively, with 11 bases between them. Germline lookup yields CDR1 SGHVS and CDR2 FQNEAQ. The CDR3 consists of 17 residues. The CDR3 bases are TGTGCCAGCAGCTTAGCCACAGGGAGTGCAACTAATGAAAAACTGTTTTTT. Translation: CASSLATGSATNEKLFF.

The chain uses TRBV10-3 and TRBJ2-5, with TRBD2 matching over 8 bases. The germline CDR1 and CDR2 sequences are ENHRY and SYGVKD. The CDR3 covers 16 residues. The trim removed 4 bases at V and 2 bases at J, leaving 9 bases unmatched. This CDR3 is CAISAGLDYQQETQYF. In nucleotides, the CDR3 is TGTGCCATCAGTGCGGGACTAGACTACCAACAAGAGACCCAGTACTTC.

This chain links TRBV11-3 with TRBJ2-3, with D tentatively TRBD1 (6 bases). V was cut by 3 bases and J by 4 bases, with 8 bases left in between. This CDR3 spans 13 amino acids. The germline gives CDR1 SGHNT, CDR2 YENEEA. CDR3 protein: CASSFRGSDTQYF. The CDR3 bases are TGTGCCAGCAGCTTCAGGGGCTCAGATACGCAGTATTTT.

This clone turned up a few times. V is TRBV21-1 and J is TRBJ1-5; the DNA was not used to check the table's D call, TRBD1. TRBV21-1 is termed a pseudogene. The CDR3 contains 17 residues. Here the CDR3 reads CATSPGDRADSNQPQHF. CDR3 bases: TGTGCCACAAGCCCAGGCGACAGGGCGGATAGCAATCAGCCCCAGCATTTT.

The chain recombines TRBV18 with TRBJ1-2, with 8 bases fitting TRBD1. From germline, CDR1 is KGHSH and CDR2 LQKENI. Unmatched junction bases numbered 10, after V lost 9 bases and J lost 4 bases. This CDR3 contains 14 residues. This CDR3 is CASSYQGASYGYTF. The CDR3 bases are TGTGCCAGTTCCTACCAGGGGGCTAGCTATGGCTACACCTTC. The full variable domain, in which reference TRBV18 and TRBJ1-2 provide the parts outside the CDR3, is NAGVMQNPRHLVRRRGQEARLRCSPMKGHSHVYWYRQLPEEGLKFMVYLQKENIIDESGMPKERFSAEFPKEGPSILRIQQVVRGDSAAYFCASSYQGASYGYTFGSGTRLTVV.

CDR3 residues: CASSAVPFSYEQYF. In DNA form, the CDR3 reads TGTGCCAGCAGTGCCGTTCCGTTCTCCTACGAGCAGTACTTC. The chain has TRBV2 and TRBJ2-7; D gene uncertain. The V gene's germline CDR1 is SNHLY and CDR2 FYNNEI. V lost 4 bases, J lost 0 bases, and 10 bases lay in between. This CDR3 is 14 amino acids long.

The rearrangement joins TRBV28 to TRBJ1-1; a possible D gene is TRBD1 (5 bases). The CDR3 runs 14 residues. Looked up from germline, CDR1 is MDHEN and CDR2 is SYDVKM. Deletions cut 6 bases from V and 0 bases from J, with 11 bases between. The CDR3: CASSADSLNTEAFF. The CDR3 nucleotides are TGTGCCAGCAGCGCAGACAGCCTGAACACTGAAGCTTTCTTT.

This clone was seen once. For the CDR3, the DNA is TGTGCCACCAGTGCCGGGGGAAGGACAGGTTACAATGAGCAGTTCTTC. This codes for CATSAGGRTGYNEQFF. The rearrangement uses TRBV24-1 and TRBJ2-1, with D possibly TRBD1 on 7 matching bases. V dropped 5 bases and J dropped 4 bases, with 17 bases sitting between them. The CDR3 is made up of 16 amino acids. CDR1 is KGHDR and CDR2 is SFDVKD in the germline V gene.

V is TRBV2 and J is TRBJ1-5; no definite D call. Germline loops: CDR1 SNHLY, CDR2 FYNNEI. V lost 8 bases and J lost 8, with 22 bases in between. The CDR3 totals 15 residues. As DNA, the CDR3 is TGTGCCAGCTCCCCCCGCATTGGCCTCATCAAGCCCCAGCATTTT. Translation: CASSPRIGLIKPQHF.

The chain combines TRBV19 with TRBJ1-1; 11 nucleotides match TRBD1. The CDR3 sequence is 17 residues long. J was trimmed by 5 bases and V by 7 bases; bases with no gene match: 15. Germline CDR1 is LNHDA and CDR2 is SQIVND (reference sequence). The CDR3 spells CASTTALPGQGGTEAFF. The CDR3 coding sequence is TGTGCCAGTACCACCGCCCTCCCGGGACAGGGGGGAACTGAAGCTTTCTTT.

The chain links TRBV30 to TRBJ2-5; 10 nucleotides line up with TRBD1. With V trimmed by 3 bases and J by 6 bases, 7 bases remained unmatched. This CDR3 has 14 amino acids. Per the germline V gene, CDR1 is GTSNPN and CDR2 is SVGIG (reference sequence). CDR3: CAWRTGGDSKTQYF. The CDR3 nucleotides are TGTGCCTGGAGGACAGGGGGCGATTCGAAGACCCAGTACTTC.

The rearrangement uses TRBV10-3 and TRBJ1-4; D not certain. Germline values: CDR1 ENHRY, CDR2 SYGVKD. CDR3 length: 15 residues. Trimming pared 3 bases from V and 8 bases from J, leaving 16 bases between. In DNA, the CDR3 is TGTGCCATCAGTGAAGGAGAGGGAGGTAGGGAAAAACTGTTTTTT. Translation: CAISEGEGGREKLFF.

This chain uses TRBV18 with TRBJ2-1; D is undetermined. CDR1 is KGHSH, CDR2 LQKENI, per germline. The CDR3 covers 14 residues. Deletions cut 1 base from V and 10 bases from J, with 14 bases between. CDR3 protein: CASSPRVPPAEQFF. The DNA of the CDR3 is TGTGCCAGCTCACCACGAGTTCCCCCAGCGGAGCAGTTCTTC.

In this sample, this clone turned up once. The V call is TRBV5-1, the J call TRBJ1-5; weak D call: TRBD1 (5 bases). Germline V lookup: CDR1 SGHRS, CDR2 YFSETQ. The CDR3 has 14 residues. V lost 0 bases and J lost 7, with 11 bases in between. The CDR3 spells CASSLGDSGQPQHF. CDR3 DNA sequence: TGCGCCAGCAGCTTGGGCGACAGTGGACAGCCCCAGCATTTT.